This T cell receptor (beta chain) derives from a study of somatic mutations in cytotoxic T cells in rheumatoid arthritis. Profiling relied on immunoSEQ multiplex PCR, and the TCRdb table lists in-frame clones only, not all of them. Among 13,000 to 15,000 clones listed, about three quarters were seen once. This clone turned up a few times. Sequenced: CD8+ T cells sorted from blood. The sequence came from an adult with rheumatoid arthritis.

The CDR3 nucleotides read TGTGCCTGGAGTCTGGGGGCTGAAGCTTTCTTT. Translated: CAWSLGAEAFF. This chain joins TRBV30 and TRBJ1-1, with D possibly being TRBD1 (5 bases). The ends were cut back, 2 bases at V and 6 bases at J, with 7 bases in the middle. The CDR3 is 11 amino acids. From germline, CDR1 is GTSNPN and CDR2 SVGIG (reference sequence).